The 9 T cell receptor beta chains listed next were all sequenced from one sample in a study of spatial heterogeneity in lung cancer. Stated time point: blood at routine non-recurrence follow-up after resection. A single record per CDR3 protein comes from TCRdb applying MiXCR to the 5' RACE reads. The data contain 100 to 150 distinct CDR3 sequences, roughly 15% of them seen just once; the ten biggest clones take up roughly 67%. This material consisted of PBMCs, taken at follow-up. These receptors came from a male donor with early-stage non-small cell lung cancer.

Turning to this clonotype: This beta chain slipped into a library made for alpha chains as a stray read, so its size is not meaningful. The chain couples TRBV7-2 to TRBJ2-5; D might be TRBD1 or TRBD2, each matching 7 bases. Trimming took off 8 bases at V and 6 bases at J, with 19 bases between the two ends. The CDR3 totals 14 residues. CDR1 SGHTA and CDR2 FQGNSA come from the germline V gene. The CDR3, as DNA: TGTGCCAGCGGCCAGGGGGGGCAGGGAAAGACCCAGTACTTC. Translated: CASGQGGQGKTQYF.

In the case of this clonotype: A library prepared for alpha chains yielded this beta chain as an off-target read; its size is of little meaning. This chain uses TRBV6-5 with TRBJ2-5; no clear D gene. This CDR3 comprises 13 residues. Germline assignment: CDR1 MNHEY and CDR2 SVGAGI. V gave up 0 bases and J gave up 5 bases, with 7 bases separating them. In DNA form, the CDR3 reads TGTGCCAGCAGTTACTCTTCATTGGAGACCCAGTACTTC. Its translation: CASSYSSLETQYF.

In its sample, this clonotype ranks as large. This beta chain came through as a stray read in a library set up for alpha chains, and its size says little. The chain joins TRBV5-6 to TRBJ1-2, with 8 bases fitting TRBD1. Trimming cost V 4 bases and J 1 base; bases outside gene matches: 9. CDR1 is SGHDT, CDR2 YYEEEE, per germline. This CDR3 contains 16 residues. This CDR3 reads CASSPASGGHNYGYTF. The CDR3 bases are TGTGCCAGCAGCCCGGCTTCAGGGGGCCATAACTATGGCTACACCTTC.

In its sample, this clonotype is large. Within a library made for alpha chains, this beta chain is off target, and its count is uninformative. This sequence joins TRBV3-1 and TRBJ2-1, with TRBD1 as a possible D gene (6 bases). Trimming removed 5 bases at V and 4 bases at J, with 9 bases between. The CDR3 spans 13 residues. Germline V gene sequence: CDR1 LGHDT, CDR2 YNNKEL (reference sequence). The CDR3 DNA follows: TGTGCCAGCAGCTCCACAGGGTACAATGAGCAGTTCTTC. Amino acids: CASSSTGYNEQFF.

In this sample, this clonotype is large. As an off-target read in a library built for alpha chains, this beta chain has a frequency of little significance. This chain connects TRBV20-1 to TRBJ2-7, with D unclear. Germline loops: CDR1 DFQATT, CDR2 SNEGSKA (reference sequence). Trimming took 3 bases from V and 1 from J, leaving 7 bases between them. This CDR3 is 12 amino acids long. This chain's CDR3 is CSASGSSYEQYF. DNA for the CDR3: TGCAGTGCTAGCGGGTCTTCCTACGAGCAGTACTTC.

This clonotype has just one count. This beta chain came through as a stray read in a library set up for alpha chains, and its size says little. The chain combines TRBV4-1 with TRBJ2-4, with TRBD1 matching 9 bases. The CDR3 loop spans 17 amino acids. J was trimmed by 8 bases and V by 0 bases; bases with no gene match: 11. The germline gives CDR1 MGHRA, CDR2 YSYEKL. The CDR3 reads CASSQEQPGTGWDIQYF. CDR3 nucleotides: TGCGCCAGCAGCCAAGAACAGCCCGGGACAGGGTGGGACATTCAGTACTTC.

In regard to this clonotype: Within a library made for alpha chains, this beta chain is off target, and its count is uninformative. The chain couples TRBV20-1 to TRBJ2-2; D is uncertain. Trimming removed 6 bases from V and 0 bases from J, with 11 bases in between. The CDR3 runs 14 residues. Looked up from germline, CDR1 is DFQATT and CDR2 is SNEGSKA (reference sequence). The CDR3 here is CSAAVAANTGELFF. CDR3 coding DNA: TGCAGTGCCGCCGTTGCAGCGAACACCGGGGAGCTGTTTTTT.

With regard to this clonotype: This beta chain is a stray sequence in a library constructed for alpha chains; its clone size is not meaningful. This sequence joins TRBV2 and TRBJ2-1, with D maybe TRBD2 (5 bases). The CDR3 covers 13 residues. Per germline, CDR1 SNHLY and CDR2 FYNNEI. V was shortened by 5 bases and J by 7 bases, with 12 bases between the two germline ends. The chain's CDR3 is CASSWTVGNEQFF. CDR3 coding DNA: TGTGCCAGCAGTTGGACTGTCGGAAATGAGCAGTTCTTC.

By share, this clonotype ranks as large. This beta chain slipped into a library made for alpha chains as a stray read, so its size is not meaningful. The rearrangement links TRBV5-1 to TRBJ2-1; D might be TRBD1 (6 bases). V lost 0 bases, J lost 4 bases, and 14 bases lay in between. CDR3 length equals 16 residues. Germline V lookup: CDR1 SGHRS, CDR2 YFSETQ. The CDR3 spells CASSLAGQSRYNEQFF. The DNA of the CDR3 is TGCGCCAGCAGCTTGGCCGGACAGTCCAGGTACAATGAGCAGTTCTTC.